One and the same sample provided the 17 T cell receptor beta chains below, sequenced in a study of cytomegalovirus exposure and HLA in healthy donors. Measured with immunoSEQ multiplex PCR; TCRdb has only the in-frame clones, and not every one. The table shows roughly 240,000 clones, with about 87% occurring only once. Sequencing used PBMCs. These receptors originate from a man aged 18 to 29 in good health and CMV-seronegative.

The genes are TRBV7-2 and TRBJ2-3, with TRBD2 identical over 7 bases. The ends lost 6 bases at V and 5 bases at J; junction bases unmatched: 11. Germline-derived CDR1 and CDR2 are SGHTA and FQGNSA. CDR3 length: 15 residues. In DNA, the CDR3 is TGTGCCAGCAGGCCCCCCGGGGTAGCGGGAGATACGCAGTATTTT. Residues: CASRPPGVAGDTQYF.

The rearrangement links TRBV5-1 to TRBJ2-1; no clear D. V lost 4 bases and J lost 0, with 11 bases in between. The CDR3 consists of 15 residues. The germline V gene encodes CDR1 SGHRS and CDR2 YFSETQ. The CDR3 spells CASSLRHSSYNEQFF. The CDR3 DNA follows: TGCGCCAGCAGCCTGCGACATAGCTCCTACAATGAGCAGTTCTTC.

J is TRBJ1-4 and V is TRBV28; TRBD1 is a possible D gene (6 bases). CDR1 MDHEN and CDR2 SYDVKM come from the germline V gene. This CDR3 region has 15 residues. V lost 6 bases, J lost 8 bases, and 19 bases lay in between. This CDR3 is CASRVRDTLDEKLFF. CDR3 bases: TGTGCCAGCAGAGTCCGGGACACTTTGGACGAAAAACTGTTTTTT.

The gene calls are TRBV28 and TRBJ2-7, with TRBD2 matching 8 bases. This CDR3 region has 13 residues. Germline lookup yields CDR1 MDHEN and CDR2 SYDVKM. J gave up 6 bases and V 10 bases, and 11 bases lay outside the gene matches. The CDR3 region is CATRGGGLREQYF. For the CDR3, the DNA is TGTGCCACTAGAGGCGGGGGGCTTCGCGAGCAGTACTTC.

The CDR3 reads CASIPGQGTYEQYF. CDR3 DNA sequence: TGTGCCAGTATCCCGGGACAGGGGACTTACGAGCAGTACTTC. This chain links TRBV28 with TRBJ2-7; 10 positions agree with TRBD1. V trimming: 9 bases; J trimming: 4 bases; junction bases outside the gene matches: 9. The germline V gene encodes CDR1 MDHEN and CDR2 SYDVKM. CDR3 length equals 14 residues.

The chain couples TRBV5-1 to TRBJ2-7, with a tentative D call TRBD2 (5 bases). V was shortened by 4 bases and J by 6 bases, with 20 bases between the two germline ends. Germline V gene data show CDR1 as SGHRS and CDR2 as YFSETQ. The CDR3 spans 15 residues. CDR3: CASSPSGSALSEQYF. As DNA, the CDR3 is TGCGCCAGCAGCCCGTCTGGGAGCGCTCTATCCGAGCAGTACTTC.

J is TRBJ2-7 and V is TRBV30; perhaps TRBD2 as D (6 bases). CDR3 length: 14 amino acids. V was cut by 2 bases and J by 4 bases, with 15 bases left in between. Germline V CDR1 and CDR2: GTSNPN, SVGIG (reference sequence). The DNA of the CDR3 is TGTGCCTGGAGTTACAGCCTCGGGGGATACGAGCAGTACTTC. Its protein is CAWSYSLGGYEQYF.

This sequence joins TRBV5-4 and TRBJ1-3; 11 nucleotides match TRBD1. V lost 4 bases to trimming and J lost 2 bases; unmatched junction nucleotides: 2. Germline V gene lookup returns CDR1 SGHNT and CDR2 YYREEE (reference sequence). There are 15 residues in the CDR3. The CDR3 reads CASSQGQGAGNTIYF. CDR3 DNA sequence: TGTGCCAGCAGCCAGGGACAGGGGGCTGGAAACACCATATATTTT.

This rearrangement joins TRBV19 to TRBJ2-7, with TRBD2 identical over 7 bases. With 3 bases clipped from V and 2 bases from J, the junction kept 7 bases outside the gene matches. This CDR3 has 15 residues. Germline lookup yields CDR1 LNHDA and CDR2 SQIVND (reference sequence). This chain's CDR3 is CASSIGTAGAYEQYF. The CDR3 nucleotides read TGTGCCAGTAGTATCGGGACCGCGGGGGCCTACGAGCAGTACTTC.

This chain uses TRBV27 with TRBJ1-1, with D possibly TRBD1 on 5 matching bases. The CDR3 runs 14 residues. Per the germline V gene, CDR1 is MNHEY and CDR2 is SMNVEV (reference sequence). The V end was cut by 5 bases, the J end by 3 bases, with 13 bases between. The CDR3, as DNA: TGTGCCAGCAGTATCCAGGGATTGGACACTGAAGCTTTCTTT. Translating gives CASSIQGLDTEAFF.

This clone was observed a few times. The chain links TRBV5-1 to TRBJ2-2; 9 bases are a match to TRBD2. The V gene's germline CDR1 is SGHRS and CDR2 YFSETQ. The CDR3 is 15 amino acids. V was clipped by 7 bases and J by 7 bases; unmatched bases: 11. The CDR3 spells CASVAGDPFGGELFF. CDR3 in DNA: TGCGCCAGCGTAGCGGGAGATCCCTTTGGCGGGGAGCTGTTTTTT.

The CDR3 nucleotides are TGTGCCAGCAGCACCGGCGGGGATAGCTATGGCTACACCTTC. Translated: CASSTGGDSYGYTF. V and J are TRBV5-6 and TRBJ1-2; D is unresolved. V lost 4 bases, J lost 4 bases, and 14 bases lay in between. Germline CDR1 SGHDT, CDR2 YYEEEE. CDR3 length: 14 amino acids. The whole variable domain, filled in from reference TRBV5-6 and TRBJ1-2, reads DAGVTQSPTHLIKTRGQQVTLRCSPKSGHDTVSWYQQALGQGPQFIFQYYEEEERQRGNFPDRFSGHQFPNYSSELNVNALLLGDSALYLCASSTGGDSYGYTFGSGTRLTVV.

In nucleotides, the CDR3 is TGTGCCAGCAGCTTAGTCTCAGGGGCGTTGACTGAAGCTTTCTTT. It yields the protein CASSLVSGALTEAFF. This chain joins TRBV7-2 and TRBJ1-1; a weak D match, TRBD1 (6 bases). CDR1 is SGHTA, CDR2 FQGNSA, per germline. V was shortened by 1 base and J by 5 bases, with 14 bases between the two germline ends. CDR3 length: 15 residues.

The J gene is TRBJ2-7, the V gene TRBV27; 11 nucleotides line up with TRBD1. CDR3 length: 15 amino acids. Germline CDR1 is MNHEY and CDR2 is SMNVEV (reference sequence). J lost 3 bases, V lost 6 bases, and 7 bases had no gene match. CDR3 coding DNA: TGTGCCAGCAGACTAAGGGACAGGGGGTTCTACGAGCAGTACTTC. Translating gives CASRLRDRGFYEQYF.

Concerning this clone: The same CDR3 arises from other DNA sequences in this sample as well. This sequence joins TRBV28 and TRBJ1-2; D gene unclear. The V and J ends lost 5 bases and 5 bases respectively, with 6 bases between them. Germline CDR1 MDHEN, CDR2 SYDVKM. The CDR3 length is 11 residues. In DNA, the CDR3 is TGTGCCAGCAGTGGAGGGTATGGCTACACCTTC. Its protein product is CASSGGYGYTF.

V usage is TRBV7-9 and J usage is TRBJ1-1, with 7 bases identical to TRBD1. The CDR3 has 16 amino acids. Looked up from germline, CDR1 is SEHNR and CDR2 is FQNEAQ (reference sequence). V lost 5 bases and J lost 1; bases outside the gene matches: 10. CDR3 region: CASSRGTDRRNTEAFF. The CDR3 DNA reads TGTGCCAGCAGCCGAGGGACAGACAGACGGAACACTGAAGCTTTCTTT.

CDR3 DNA: TGTGCCAGCAGCTTCGGGCCACCGGGACAGGTCGGTCAAGGGGGTTCACCCCTCCACTTT. Its protein product is CASSFGPPGQVGQGGSPLHF. The V call is TRBV7-6, the J call TRBJ1-6, with 8 bases lining up with TRBD1. From germline, CDR1 is SGHVS and CDR2 FNYEAQ. Trimming cost V 3 bases and J 9 bases; bases outside gene matches: 22. This CDR3 comprises 20 residues. The entire variable domain, with the rest obtained from reference TRBV7-6 and TRBJ1-6, is as follows: GAGVSQSPRYKVTKRGQDVALRCDPISGHVSLYWYRQALGQGPEFLTYFNYEAQQDKSGLPNDRFSAERPEGSISTLTIQRTEQRDSAMYRCASSFGPPGQVGQGGSPLHFGNGTRLTVT.